This T cell receptor (beta chain) was retrieved from a study of T cell changes during pregnancy in multiple sclerosis. Some clones are missing from TCRdb's copy, which holds only in-frame ones; the method was immunoSEQ multiplex PCR. The table includes 25,000 to 30,000 clones, around 90% detected once. Germline V CDR1 and CDR2: SGHNT, YYREEE (reference sequence). The CDR3 loop spans 13 amino acids. V gave up 4 bases and J gave up 0 bases, with 7 bases separating them. The specimen comprised CD4+ T cells from peripheral blood mononuclear cells, sampled in the first trimester of pregnancy. This chain connects TRBV5-4 to TRBJ2-5; maybe TRBD1 (5 bases). The receptor comes from a female donor in good health, enrolled as a control in a pregnancy study. In nucleotides, the CDR3 is TGTGCCAGCAGCGCCAGGGACCAAGAGACCCAGTACTTC. Amino acid sequence: CASSARDQETQYF.